The rows below give T cell receptor beta chains drawn from one sample of a study of cytomegalovirus exposure and HLA in healthy donors. Generated by immunoSEQ multiplex PCR, the TCRdb table keeps only in-frame clones and is missing some. The table has about 120,000 clones, roughly four fifths seen once. Material for sequencing was PBMCs. Receptor source: a woman between 40 and 50 years old in good health and CMV-seronegative. CDR3s include the opening cysteine and the closing phenylalanine or tryptophan. Each record gives: V gene, J gene, D gene, clone size, CDR3 protein, CDR3 DNA. D genes are given only for firm matches. Expanded clones get a size class; other rows say once, few or many, or leave the size out.

V: TRBV7-3; J: TRBJ2-7; D: -; size: -; CDR3: CASSFQGSYEQYF; DNA: TGTGCCAGCAGCTTCCAGGGTTCCTACGAGCAGTACTTC
V: TRBV6-1; J: TRBJ2-3; D: -; size: few; CDR3: CACAGQATDTQYF; DNA: TGTGCCTGCGCTGGGCAGGCGACAGATACGCAGTATTTT
V: TRBV28; J: TRBJ2-2; D: TRBD2; size: -; CDR3: CASLEGRGNTGELFF; DNA: TGTGCCAGTTTGGAGGGGAGGGGAAACACCGGGGAGCTGTTTTTT
V: TRBV28; J: TRBJ1-6; D: -; size: -; CDR3: CASSLGGGHQGGNSPLHF; DNA: TGTGCCAGCAGTTTGGGCGGGGGACACCAAGGAGGGAATTCACCCCTCCACTTT
V: TRBV27; J: TRBJ2-3; D: TRBD1; size: -; CDR3: CASSARQGRTDTQYF; DNA: TGCGCCAGCAGTGCCCGACAGGGGAGGACAGATACGCAGTATTTT
V: TRBV7-9; J: TRBJ2-1; D: TRBD2; size: -; CDR3: CASSLGGSVVNEQFF; DNA: TGTGCCAGCAGCTTAGGCGGGAGCGTAGTCAATGAGCAGTTCTTC
V: TRBV28; J: TRBJ2-7; D: -; size: -; CDR3: CASNQGVPYEQYF; DNA: TGTGCCAGCAACCAGGGTGTCCCCTACGAGCAGTACTTC
V: TRBV7-9; J: TRBJ1-1; D: -; size: once; CDR3: CASSPSTPLAGYMNTEAFF; DNA: TGTGCCAGCAGTCCGTCAACCCCCCTGGCGGGGTATATGAACACTGAAGCTTTCTTT
V: TRBV19; J: TRBJ2-6; D: -; size: -; CDR3: CASTKGATNVLTF; DNA: TGTGCCAGTACGAAGGGAGCTACCAACGTCCTGACTTTC
V: TRBV7-3; J: TRBJ2-3; D: TRBD2; size: once; CDR3: CASSLREADTQYF; DNA: TGTGCCAGCAGCTTGCGGGAGGCGGATACGCAGTATTTT
V: TRBV6-6; J: TRBJ2-5; D: -; size: -; CDR3: CASSYGPDKTETQYF; DNA: TGTGCCAGCAGTTACGGTCCGGACAAAACAGAGACCCAGTACTTC
V: TRBV29-1; J: TRBJ2-1; D: -; size: -; CDR3: CSVVVSALGVYNEQFF; DNA: TGCAGCGTTGTGGTTAGCGCTCTTGGGGTTTACAATGAGCAGTTCTTC
V: TRBV18; J: TRBJ2-1; D: -; size: -; CDR3: CASSPTPRGENEQFF; DNA: TGTGCCAGCTCACCAACACCTCGCGGCGAGAATGAGCAGTTCTTC
V: TRBV5-6; J: TRBJ2-5; D: -; size: -; CDR3: CASSFRDRTRETQYF; DNA: TGTGCCAGCAGCTTTAGAGACAGGACCAGGGAGACCCAGTACTTC
V: TRBV11-2; J: TRBJ2-1; D: -; size: -; CDR3: CASNLGSLRQIDNEQFF; DNA: TGTGCCAGCAACTTAGGCTCTCTGCGACAGATAGACAATGAGCAGTTCTTC
V: TRBV7-9; J: TRBJ2-1; D: TRBD2; size: -; CDR3: CASRGTSGRANEQFF; DNA: TGTGCCAGCAGAGGGACTAGCGGGAGGGCCAATGAGCAGTTCTTC
V: TRBV11-2; J: TRBJ2-7; D: TRBD1; size: -; CDR3: CASSSYRGLNYEQYF; DNA: TGTGCCAGCAGCTCTTACAGGGGGCTTAACTACGAGCAGTACTTC
V: TRBV29-1; J: TRBJ2-7; D: -; size: -; CDR3: CSVGRVVDEQYF; DNA: TGCAGCGTTGGGAGGGTAGTCGACGAGCAGTACTTC
V: TRBV7-9; J: TRBJ2-1; D: TRBD2; size: -; CDR3: CASSLAKGLAGLYNEQFF; DNA: TGTGCCAGCAGCTTAGCCAAGGGACTAGCGGGACTCTACAATGAGCAGTTCTTC
V: TRBV6-6; J: TRBJ2-7; D: TRBD1; size: -; CDR3: CASSETGGQGYEQYF; DNA: TGTGCCAGCAGCGAAACCGGGGGACAGGGCTACGAGCAGTACTTC
V: TRBV27; J: TRBJ2-2; D: -; size: -; CDR3: CASSPQLGTFLNTGELFF; DNA: TGTGCCAGCAGTCCCCAGCTAGGGACTTTTTTAAACACCGGGGAGCTGTTTTTT
V: TRBV21-1; J: TRBJ2-7; D: -; size: -; CDR3: CASSNGLAGARPYCWEQYF; DNA: TGTGCCAGCAGCAACGGACTAGCGGGAGCAAGGCCATACTGCTGGGAGCAGTACTTC
V: TRBV18; J: TRBJ2-3; D: -; size: -; CDR3: CASSPPAGTDTQYF; DNA: TGTGCCAGCTCACCCCCAGCGGGCACAGATACGCAGTATTTT
V: TRBV10-3; J: TRBJ1-1; D: -; size: -; CDR3: CAIRGGDGTEAFF; DNA: TGTGCCATCAGAGGAGGGGATGGCACTGAAGCTTTCTTT
V: TRBV7-2; J: TRBJ1-1; D: TRBD1; size: -; CDR3: CASSLRQGTEAFF; DNA: TGTGCCAGCAGCCTAAGACAGGGCACTGAAGCTTTCTTT
V: TRBV28; J: TRBJ2-1; D: TRBD2; size: -; CDR3: CASKLAGGSSYNEQFF; DNA: TGTGCCAGCAAACTAGCGGGAGGGAGCTCCTACAATGAGCAGTTCTTC
V: TRBV5-5; J: TRBJ2-5; D: -; size: -; CDR3: CASSFGQLQETQYF; DNA: TGTGCCAGCAGCTTCGGACAGCTACAAGAGACCCAGTACTTC
V: TRBV6-4; J: TRBJ1-6; D: -; size: -; CDR3: CASSDSQGGPYNSPLHF; DNA: TGTGCCAGCAGTGACTCTCAGGGAGGGCCCTATAATTCACCCCTCCACTTT
V: TRBV11-1; J: TRBJ2-7; D: -; size: -; CDR3: CASSHGYEQYF; DNA: TGTGCCAGCAGCCACGGCTACGAGCAGTACTTC
V: TRBV18; J: TRBJ2-7; D: TRBD1; size: -; CDR3: CASSPTGQGRYEQYF; DNA: TGTGCCAGCTCCCCGACGGGACAGGGGAGGTACGAGCAGTACTTC
V: TRBV5-1; J: TRBJ2-1; D: TRBD2; size: -; CDR3: CASSLSGTPSSYNEQFF; DNA: TGCGCCAGCAGCTTGAGCGGGACCCCGAGCTCCTACAATGAGCAGTTCTTC
V: TRBV10-3; J: TRBJ2-7; D: TRBD2; size: -; CDR3: CAISGTGTSGTYEQYF; DNA: TGTGCCATCAGTGGAACCGGGACTAGCGGGACCTACGAGCAGTACTTC
V: TRBV5-4; J: TRBJ2-3; D: TRBD2; size: -; CDR3: CASSQGLAADTQYF; DNA: TGTGCCAGCAGCCAGGGACTAGCGGCAGATACGCAGTATTTT
V: TRBV27; J: TRBJ2-1; D: -; size: -; CDR3: CASSLSPGEYLYNEQFF; DNA: TGTGCCAGCAGTTTAAGCCCAGGGGAGTATCTATACAATGAGCAGTTCTTC
V: TRBV28; J: TRBJ2-1; D: -; size: -; CDR3: CASSLSDSSVNEQFF; DNA: TGTGCCAGCAGTTTATCTGACTCGTCGGTCAATGAGCAGTTCTTC
V: TRBV10-3; J: TRBJ1-1; D: TRBD1; size: -; CDR3: CAISDGTGGGAFF; DNA: TGTGCCATCAGTGACGGGACAGGGGGAGGAGCTTTCTTT
V: TRBV7-3; J: TRBJ2-1; D: TRBD2; size: few; CDR3: CASSSGNSGGYNEQFF; DNA: TGTGCCAGCAGCTCCGGGAATAGCGGGGGGTACAATGAGCAGTTCTTC
V: TRBV6-6; J: TRBJ1-5; D: -; size: -; CDR3: CASSPDSSPQHF; DNA: TGTGCCAGCAGTCCGGACAGTTCGCCCCAGCATTTT
V: TRBV9; J: TRBJ1-4; D: -; size: once; CDR3: CASSVAQDTHEKLFF; DNA: TGTGCCAGCAGCGTAGCTCAGGACACCCATGAAAAACTGTTTTTT
V: TRBV19; J: TRBJ2-7; D: -; size: -; CDR3: CASSISRNSYEQYF; DNA: TGTGCCAGTAGTATCTCCAGGAACTCCTACGAGCAGTACTTC
V: TRBV6-6; J: TRBJ1-5; D: TRBD1; size: -; CDR3: CASSPGQGADQPQHF; DNA: TGTGCCAGCAGTCCGGGACAGGGGGCCGATCAGCCCCAGCATTTT
V: TRBV28; J: TRBJ2-2; D: -; size: once; CDR3: CASSFKWGRGWALDTGELFF; DNA: TGTGCCAGCAGTTTCAAATGGGGCAGGGGATGGGCGTTGGACACCGGGGAGCTGTTTTTT
V: TRBV5-1; J: TRBJ2-7; D: TRBD1; size: -; CDR3: CASSPGTGTYEQYF; DNA: TGCGCCAGCAGCCCCGGGACAGGGACCTACGAGCAGTACTTC
V: TRBV27; J: TRBJ1-1; D: -; size: -; CDR3: CASSRGRAYEAFF; DNA: TGTGCCAGCAGTCGAGGCAGGGCATATGAAGCTTTCTTT
V: TRBV5-6; J: TRBJ2-7; D: TRBD2; size: -; CDR3: CASSSGLAGGGPYEQYF; DNA: TGTGCCAGCAGCTCGGGACTAGCGGGAGGTGGGCCCTACGAGCAGTACTTC
V: TRBV6-5; J: TRBJ2-3; D: TRBD2; size: few; CDR3: CASSYVVGGSTDTQYF; DNA: TGTGCCAGCAGTTACGTGGTGGGAGGGAGCACAGATACGCAGTATTTT
V: TRBV2; J: TRBJ1-3; D: -; size: few; CDR3: CASRGTGLGNTIYF; DNA: TGTGCCAGCAGGGGCACAGGGCTGGGAAACACCATATATTTT
V: TRBV27; J: TRBJ2-3; D: -; size: -; CDR3: CASRGLGETTDTQYF; DNA: TGTGCCAGCAGGGGATTAGGGGAAACCACAGATACGCAGTATTTT
V: TRBV5-6; J: TRBJ1-1; D: TRBD1; size: -; CDR3: CASSQATGATWGAFF; DNA: TGTGCCAGCAGCCAAGCGACAGGGGCGACTTGGGGAGCTTTCTTT
V: TRBV28; J: TRBJ2-1; D: -; size: -; CDR3: CASSSADSNEQFF; DNA: TGTGCCAGCAGTTCCGCGGACAGCAATGAGCAGTTCTTC
V: TRBV6-1; J: TRBJ2-4; D: -; size: -; CDR3: CASSPGGNSQYF; DNA: TGTGCCAGCAGTCCCGGGGGAAACAGTCAGTACTTC